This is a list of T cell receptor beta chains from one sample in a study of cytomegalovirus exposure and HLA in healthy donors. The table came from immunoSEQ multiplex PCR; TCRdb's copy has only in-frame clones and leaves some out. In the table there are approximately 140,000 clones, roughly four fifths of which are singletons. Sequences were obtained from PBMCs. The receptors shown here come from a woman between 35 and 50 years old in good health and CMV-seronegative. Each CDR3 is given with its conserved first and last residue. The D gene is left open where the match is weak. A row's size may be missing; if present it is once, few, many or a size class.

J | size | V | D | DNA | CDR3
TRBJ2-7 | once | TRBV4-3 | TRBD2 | TGCGCCAGCAGCCAACTAGCGGGGAGCTCCTACGAGCAGTACTTC | CASSQLAGSSYEQYF
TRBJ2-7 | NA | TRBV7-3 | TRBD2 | TGTGCCAGCAGCTTATCGGGCGGGGCGGGAGGACTCTACGAGCAGTACTTC | CASSLSGGAGGLYEQYF
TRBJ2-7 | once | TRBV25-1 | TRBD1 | TGTGCCAGCAGTGCCTCAGGGGGCCTTAACTTTTACGAGCAGTACTTC | CASSASGGLNFYEQYF
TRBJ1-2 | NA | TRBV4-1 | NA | TGCGCCAGCAGCCAAGATCGGGGGGCTTGGGGCTACACCTTC | CASSQDRGAWGYTF
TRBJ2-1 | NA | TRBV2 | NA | TGTGCCAGTCGCCCCGGGGAAGGCAGGGGAAGGGACAATGAGCAGTTCTTC | CASRPGEGRGRDNEQFF
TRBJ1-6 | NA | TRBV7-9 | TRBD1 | TGTGCCAGCAGCTCTACCGGGACAGGGGGCTATAATTCACCCCTCCACTTT | CASSSTGTGGYNSPLHF
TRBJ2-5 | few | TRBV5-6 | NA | TGTGCCAGCAGCTTGGTTGGCGGAACACTCCAAGAGACCCAGTACTTC | CASSLVGGTLQETQYF
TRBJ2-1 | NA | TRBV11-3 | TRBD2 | TGTGCCAGCAGCTTCCGGGAGGGCCTCTCCTACAATGAGCAGTTCTTC | CASSFREGLSYNEQFF
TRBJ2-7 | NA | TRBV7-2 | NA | TGTGCCAGCAGCTCTACCCGGGACAAACCCTACGAGCAGTACTTC | CASSSTRDKPYEQYF
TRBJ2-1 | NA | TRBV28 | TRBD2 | TGTGCCAGCAGTCTAGCGGGAGACGGGTACAATGAGCAGTTCTTC | CASSLAGDGYNEQFF
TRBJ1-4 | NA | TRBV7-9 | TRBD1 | TGTGCCAGCAGCGGAGGACAGGGAGGGCGTGAAAAACTGTTTTTT | CASSGGQGGREKLFF
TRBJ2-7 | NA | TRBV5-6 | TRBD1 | TGTGCCAGCAGCTGGGGGACAGGGGTCAATCGCTACGAGCAGTACTTC | CASSWGTGVNRYEQYF
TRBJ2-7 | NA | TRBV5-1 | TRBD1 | TGCGCCAGCAGCCTTACGACCGGACAGGGAATCTACGAGCAGTACTTC | CASSLTTGQGIYEQYF
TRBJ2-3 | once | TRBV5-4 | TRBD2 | TGTGCCAGCAGACCCACACCCAAGACTAGCCGGGAAACAGATACGCAGTATTTT | CASRPTPKTSRETDTQYF
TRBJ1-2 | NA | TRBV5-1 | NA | TGCGCCAGCAGCTTAGCAGGCAGACCACTTAACTATGGCTACACCTTC | CASSLAGRPLNYGYTF
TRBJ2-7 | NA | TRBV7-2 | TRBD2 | TGTGCCAGCAGCTTATCCGCGGGAGGCTCCTACGAGCAGTACTTC | CASSLSAGGSYEQYF
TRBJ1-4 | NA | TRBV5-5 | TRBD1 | TGTGCCAGCAGCTCGGGATCTGATCAGGGGGCGGGTCGGTTTTTT | CASSSGSDQGAGRFF
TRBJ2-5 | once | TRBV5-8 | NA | TGTGCCAGCAGCTTGACGGGGATCCAAGAGACCCAGTACTTC | CASSLTGIQETQYF
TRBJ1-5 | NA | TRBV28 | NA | TGTGCCAGCAGTTTGCAGGTGCTGCAGCCCCAGCATTTT | CASSLQVLQPQHF
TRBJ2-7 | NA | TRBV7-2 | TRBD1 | TGTGCCAGCAGCTTCGACAGGGGGTACTACGAGCAGTACTTC | CASSFDRGYYEQYF
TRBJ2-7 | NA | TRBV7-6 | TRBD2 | TGTGCCAGCAGCTTAAGGCTAGCGGGAGGTTCGAACGAGCAGTACTTC | CASSLRLAGGSNEQYF
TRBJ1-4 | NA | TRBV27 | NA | TGTGCCAGCAGTTACACAGGTTTTGAAAAACTGTTTTTT | CASSYTGFEKLFF
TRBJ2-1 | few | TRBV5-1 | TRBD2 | TGCGCCAGCAGCCTGGGACTAGCGGGAGGTTACAATGAGCAGTTCTTC | CASSLGLAGGYNEQFF
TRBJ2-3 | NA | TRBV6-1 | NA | TGTGCCAGCAGTGTATCAGGTAGCACAGATACGCAGTATTTT | CASSVSGSTDTQYF